This T cell receptor beta chain was sequenced during a study of tumor T cells in aggressive B-cell lymphoma. Germline assignment: CDR1 SGDLS and CDR2 YYNGEE. The CDR3 is 17 amino acids. Trimming at V came to 4 bases and at J to 5 bases, leaving 8 bases not matched to a gene. Produced via immunoSEQ multiplex PCR; TCRdb's table is partial and in-frame only. The top ten hold about 3% of the sample, which has under 6,500 clones, 70% to 85% seen once. The TCR comes from an adult with diffuse large B cell lymphoma. Material for sequencing was tumor tissue. J is TRBJ2-3 and V is TRBV9, with 15 bases identical to TRBD2. CDR3 protein: CASSSSGTSGRRDTQYF. Here the CDR3 DNA reads TGTGCCAGCAGCAGCAGCGGGACTAGCGGGAGGAGAGATACGCAGTATTTT.